One and the same sample provided the 30 T cell receptor beta chains below, sequenced in a study of Graves' ophthalmopathy and Graves' hyperthyroidism. TCR beta CDR3 regions were amplified from RNA transcripts. Second-round multiplex PCR came after first-round RT-PCR with HTBI primers. One entry per CDR3 protein results from TCRdb running MiXCR on the multiplex PCR reads. The table shows 300,000 to 400,000 distinct CDR3 sequences, with approximately 18% occurring only once. The sample was peripheral blood. The receptors derive from an adult woman with stable Graves' hyperthyroidism.

This clonotype appeared many times. The chain uses TRBV27 and TRBJ2-4, with 13 bases that match TRBD2. This CDR3 spans 19 amino acids. The J segment lost 1 base and the V segment lost 6 bases, leaving 12 bases of the junction unmatched. The germline gives CDR1 MNHEY, CDR2 SMNVEV (reference sequence). Written as DNA, the CDR3 is TGTGCCAGCAGGCAACTAGCGGGAGGGCCAGGGAGTGCCAAAAACATTCAGTACTTC. It codes for CASRQLAGGPGSAKNIQYF.

The rearrangement joins TRBV24-1 to TRBJ2-5, with 14 positions matching TRBD2. This CDR3 region has 17 residues. V dropped 0 bases and J dropped 5; count of bases not matched to a gene: 4. The germline gives CDR1 KGHDR, CDR2 SFDVKD. The CDR3, as DNA: TGTGCCACCAGTGATTTGGGGACTAGCGGGAGTACGGAGACCCAGTACTTC. Its translation is CATSDLGTSGSTETQYF.

This clonotype came up many times. The V call is TRBV5-1, the J call TRBJ2-7; 14 nucleotides match TRBD2. In germline, CDR1 is SGHRS, CDR2 YFSETQ. The CDR3 length is 17 residues. The junction had 6 bases not matched to a gene; V was cut back by 4 bases and J by 0 bases. CDR3 nucleotides: TGCGCCAGCAGCCGGACTAGCGGGAGGCAAAGCTCCTACGAGCAGTACTTC. This encodes CASSRTSGRQSSYEQYF.

This clonotype appeared many times. In DNA form, the CDR3 reads TGTGCCAGCAGTTATCAAGGGTTGAGTGAAGCTTTCTTT. Protein sequence: CASSYQGLSEAFF. This chain connects TRBV6-5 to TRBJ1-1; D is unresolved. There are 13 residues in the CDR3. Per the germline V gene, CDR1 is MNHEY and CDR2 is SVGAGI. V was shortened by 3 bases and J by 7 bases, with 12 bases between the two germline ends.

This clonotype was detected many times. The chain recombines TRBV20-1 with TRBJ1-5, with 7 bases fitting TRBD1. The CDR3 has 14 residues. Germline lookup yields CDR1 DFQATT and CDR2 SNEGSKA (reference sequence). V gave up 6 bases and J gave up 0 bases; unmatched junction bases: 5. The CDR3 DNA follows: TGCAGTGCAAACAGGGGTTCTAGCAATCAGCCCCAGCATTTT. Translation gives CSANRGSSNQPQHF.

This chain uses TRBV6-5 with TRBJ1-6, with D perhaps TRBD1 (6 bases). Germline V gene data show CDR1 as MNHEY and CDR2 as SVGAGI. V was shortened by 0 bases and J by 4 bases, with 13 bases between the two germline ends. The CDR3 contains 17 residues. The CDR3 DNA follows: TGTGCCAGCAGTTACTCATCAGGGGAAACGTATAATTCACCCCTCCACTTT. Translating gives CASSYSSGETYNSPLHF.

The chain joins TRBV10-3 to TRBJ1-1, with TRBD1 as a possible D gene (5 bases). The CDR3 extends over 14 amino acids. The V end lost 4 bases, the J end lost 1 base, and 10 bases lay between the germline ends. CDR1 is ENHRY and CDR2 is SYGVKD in the germline V gene. The CDR3 here is CAISAEGRNTEAFF. Here the CDR3 DNA reads TGTGCCATCAGTGCTGAGGGACGGAACACTGAAGCTTTCTTT.

This clonotype was detected many times. V is TRBV12-3 or TRBV12-4 and J is TRBJ1-2, with 9 bases that match TRBD1. The CDR3 covers 14 residues. V shed 5 bases and J 7 bases; nucleotides not matched to a gene: 8. CDR3 loop: CASSPGTGSGGYTF. CDR3 nucleotide sequence: TGTGCCAGCAGTCCCGGGACAGGGTCAGGTGGCTACACCTTC.

This clonotype was found many times. The V call is TRBV12-3 or TRBV12-4, the J call TRBJ2-5, with D possibly being TRBD1 (6 bases). Trimming shortened V by 6 bases and J by 0 bases, and 17 bases separated the two germline ends. The CDR3 has 16 residues. For the CDR3, the DNA is TGTGCCAGCAGAGCTCAGGGGCAGCCTAACCAAGAGACCCAGTACTTC. It encodes CASRAQGQPNQETQYF.

This clonotype showed up many times. This sequence joins TRBV6-5 and TRBJ1-2; D uncertain. Trimming removed 2 bases from V and 0 bases from J, with 10 bases in between. The length of the CDR3 is 15 residues. Looked up from germline, CDR1 is MNHEY and CDR2 is SVGAGI. The CDR3 bases are TGTGCCAGCAGTTACAACCTCCTAGCTAACTATGGCTACACCTTC. Residues: CASSYNLLANYGYTF.

This clonotype was recorded once. The genes are TRBV19 and TRBJ1-1; D is possibly TRBD1 (5 bases). The germline gives CDR1 LNHDA, CDR2 SQIVND (reference sequence). This CDR3 spans 15 amino acids. Between the trimmed V and J ends, which lost 9 bases and 2 bases, there was a span of 19 bases. CDR3 bases: TGTGCCAGGGGCCCATGCGTCAGGGACAACACTGAAGCTTTCTTT. This gives the protein CARGPCVRDNTEAFF.

Many counts were recorded for this clonotype. The chain is built from TRBV24-1 and TRBJ2-7; D possibly uses TRBD1 or TRBD2 (5 bases each). The CDR3 runs to 18 residues. V was shortened by 0 bases and J by 4 bases, with 21 bases between the two germline ends. Per germline, CDR1 KGHDR and CDR2 SFDVKD. DNA for the CDR3: TGTGCCACCAGTGATTTGGGACCTGGACAACCTCCGGGGTACGAGCAGTACTTC. Its translation is CATSDLGPGQPPGYEQYF.

The rearrangement links TRBV5-1 to TRBJ2-7; 12 bases are a match to TRBD2. V shed 0 bases and J 5 bases; nucleotides not matched to a gene: 3. Per germline, CDR1 SGHRS and CDR2 YFSETQ. The CDR3 contains 15 residues. The CDR3 sequence is CASSLGASGGDEQYF. The CDR3 DNA reads as TGCGCCAGCAGCTTGGGTGCTAGCGGGGGGGACGAGCAGTACTTC. The full variable domain, with the rest looked up from reference TRBV5-1 and TRBJ2-7, is KAGVTQTPRYLIKTRGQQVTLSCSPISGHRSVSWYQQTPGQGLQFLFEYFSETQRNKGNFPGRFSGRQFSNSRSEMNVSTLELGDSALYLCASSLGASGGDEQYFGPGTRLTVT.

To note about this clonotype: Mismatch with germline at one junction end may stem from a read error. The genes are TRBV12-5 and TRBJ2-7; no clear D. Germline assignment: CDR1 LGHNT and CDR2 FRNRAP. CDR3 length: 13 amino acids. The CDR3 DNA sequence: TGTGCTAGTGGTTTGGGACTCCGATACGAGCAGTGCTTC. This gives the protein CASGLGLRYEQCF. The variable domain in full, with the rest retrieved from reference TRBV12-5 and TRBJ2-7, is DARVTQTPRHKVTEMGQEVTMRCQPILGHNTVFWYRQTMMQGLELLAYFRNRAPLDDSGMPKDRFSAEMPDATLATLKIQPSEPRDSAVYFCASGLGLRYEQCFGPGTRLTVT.

This clonotype was seen a handful of times. The chain uses TRBV4-1 and TRBJ2-7, with 13 bases that match TRBD2. The CDR3 spans 18 residues. Per the germline V gene, CDR1 is MGHRA and CDR2 is YSYEKL. Trimming cost V 4 bases and J 2 bases; bases outside gene matches: 11. The DNA for the CDR3 is TGCGCCAGCAGCCTTATAACAGGACTAGCGGGGGTGACCTACGAGCAGTACTTC. This encodes CASSLITGLAGVTYEQYF.

In its sample, this clonotype was seen many times. The J gene is TRBJ2-2, the V gene TRBV11-2; no clear D gene. There are 15 residues in the CDR3. The germline CDR1 and CDR2 sequences are SGHAT and FQNNGV. The V end lost 0 bases, the J end lost 4 bases, and 9 bases lay between the germline ends. DNA for the CDR3: TGTGCCAGCAGCTTAGAACTCGTCCGCACCGGGGAGCTGTTTTTT. Its protein is CASSLELVRTGELFF.

This clonotype was recorded a few times. A clone one base away is much larger, so this may be a read error. The chain joins TRBV5-1 to TRBJ2-2; D ambiguous. Germline lookup yields CDR1 SGHRS and CDR2 YFSETQ. The CDR3 runs to 12 residues. V was clipped by 0 bases and J by 7 bases, with 4 bases between them. Here the CDR3 reads CASSLASGELFF. CDR3 sequence (DNA): TGCGCCAGCAGCTTGGCCAGCGGGGAGCTGTTTTTT.

This clonotype was seen ten or more times. This chain links TRBV12-3 or TRBV12-4 with TRBJ1-1, with 7 bases fitting TRBD1. There are 17 residues in the CDR3. V gave up 4 bases and J gave up 0 bases; unmatched junction bases: 11. CDR3 nucleotides: TGTGCCAGCAGTTACTTATGGAGACAGGGTATGAACACTGAAGCTTTCTTT. Its protein product is CASSYLWRQGMNTEAFF.

This clonotype was seen repeatedly, ten times or more. This chain links TRBV20-1 with TRBJ1-3; the D is unclear. Trimming removed 6 bases at V and 2 bases at J, with 14 bases between. The CDR3 totals 14 residues. Germline values: CDR1 DFQATT, CDR2 SNEGSKA (reference sequence). The CDR3 region has the DNA TGCAGTGCACGGACCGTCCAGGCTGGAAACACCATATATTTT. Residues: CSARTVQAGNTIYF.

In this sample, this clonotype turned up many times. The rearrangement links TRBV7-2 to TRBJ2-7; TRBD2 agrees at 7 bases. The V gene end was trimmed by 1 base and the J gene end by 1 base; junction bases not matched to a gene: 4. Germline CDR1 is SGHTA and CDR2 is FQGNSA. The CDR3 has 15 amino acids. This CDR3 is CASSLVLAESYEQYF. The CDR3 DNA is TGTGCCAGCAGCTTAGTCCTAGCGGAGTCCTACGAGCAGTACTTC.

This clonotype was recorded many times. This sequence joins TRBV10-3 and TRBJ1-3; D is ambiguous. Between the trimmed V and J ends, which lost 0 bases and 4 bases, there was a span of 4 bases. This CDR3 is built from 13 residues. CDR1 is ENHRY and CDR2 is SYGVKD in the germline V gene. The chain's CDR3 is CAISESTGNTIYF. CDR3 DNA: TGTGCCATCAGTGAGTCGACGGGAAACACCATATATTTT.

This rearrangement joins TRBV6-1 to TRBJ1-2; D gene ambiguous. Trimming pared 8 bases from V and 0 bases from J, leaving 7 bases between. The CDR3 runs to 12 residues. The germline CDR1 and CDR2 sequences are MNHNS and SASEGT. CDR3 nucleotides: TGTGCCAGCGGGAGAACTAACTATGGCTACACCTTC. Its protein product is CASGRTNYGYTF.

This clonotype was recorded many times. The chain combines TRBV7-8 with TRBJ1-1; the match to TRBD1 covers 7 bases. CDR3 length: 14 amino acids. Germline V gene data show CDR1 as SGHVS and CDR2 as FQNEAQ. Germline trimming cut 1 base from V and 4 bases from J; bases unmatched to any gene: 3. The CDR3 protein is CASSLEGASTEAFF. DNA for the CDR3: TGTGCCAGCAGCTTAGAGGGGGCAAGCACTGAAGCTTTCTTT.

This clonotype was counted ten times or more. The chain links TRBV12-5 to TRBJ2-7; no definite D call. V lost 2 bases, J lost 2 bases, and 4 bases lay in between. Germline CDR1 reads LGHNT; CDR2 reads FRNRAP. There are 12 residues in the CDR3. The CDR3 DNA reads TGTGCTAGTGGTTTGCTGCCCTACGAGCAGTACTTC. It yields the protein CASGLLPYEQYF.

This clonotype was counted at least ten times. The V gene is TRBV2, the J gene TRBJ2-7; tentatively, D is TRBD1 (6 bases). Germline loops: CDR1 SNHLY, CDR2 FYNNEI. This CDR3 spans 14 amino acids. The V gene lost 3 bases and the J gene lost 0 bases, with 9 bases spanning the gap. The CDR3, as DNA: TGTGCCAGCAGTGACACAGGGTTCTCCTACGAGCAGTACTTC. Its translation: CASSDTGFSYEQYF.

Many counts were recorded for this clonotype. The CDR3 DNA is TGTGCCAGCAGCGCGTACAGGGACAAGAACACTGAAGCTTTCTTT. Translated, it gives CASSAYRDKNTEAFF. The genes are TRBV7-2 and TRBJ1-1, with D possibly being TRBD1 (6 bases). The CDR3 spans 15 residues. Germline CDR1 and CDR2: SGHTA and FQGNSA. Trimming removed 5 bases at V and 1 base at J, with 14 bases between.

Ten or more counts support this clonotype. The V call is TRBV12-3 or TRBV12-4, the J call TRBJ1-5; 9 nucleotides align to TRBD1. The CDR3 length is 15 residues. The V segment lost 4 bases and the J segment 1 base; nucleotides outside the gene matches: 2. CDR3 DNA sequence: TGTGCCAGCAGTTACGGACAGGGGAGCAATCAGCCCCAGCATTTT. Protein product: CASSYGQGSNQPQHF.

This clonotype was recorded at least ten times. The V and J genes are TRBV5-8 and TRBJ2-7, with D tentatively TRBD2 (6 bases). The CDR3 sequence is 13 residues long. Trimming took 2 bases from V and 5 from J, leaving 11 bases between them. CDR1 and CDR2 (germline): SGHTS, YDEGEE. The CDR3 DNA is TGTGCCAGCAGCTTTCGGGAGATTAACGAGCAGTACTTC. It specifies CASSFREINEQYF.

Details on this clonotype: A much larger clonotype is one base distant, so this may be a read error. The V gene is TRBV12-3 or TRBV12-4, the J gene TRBJ2-5; the D gene could be TRBD1 or TRBD2 (5 bases each). This CDR3 region has 12 residues. The CDR3 loop is CASRTDSGTKYF. CDR3 coding DNA: TGTGCCAGCAGAACTGATTCGGGGACCAAGTACTTC.

The chain carries TRBV19 and TRBJ1-1, with 8 bases lining up with TRBD1. Trimming took 5 bases from V and 0 from J; bases not matched to a gene: 8. CDR3 size: 16 residues. CDR1 and CDR2 from the germline V gene are LNHDA and SQIVND (reference sequence). This CDR3 reads CASSPGQGKMNTEAFF. As DNA, the CDR3 is TGTGCCAGTAGTCCTGGACAGGGAAAAATGAACACTGAAGCTTTCTTT.